One and the same sample provided the 24 T cell receptor beta chains below, sequenced in a study of T-cell reconstitution after alpha-beta-depleted transplantation in children. Using unique molecular identifiers, the investigators prepared the TCRbeta library. MiXCR, applied by TCRdb to the PCR reads, yields one record per CDR3 protein. The table has some 500,000 distinct CDR3 sequences, 15% to 20% seen once. The starting material was PBMCs from the stem cell graft donor, obtained from the stem cell graft. The receptors stem from a human donor who donated a stem cell graft to a child with acute lymphoblastic leukemia.

In its sample, this clonotype was seen a few times. The genes are TRBV4-1 and TRBJ2-7; TRBD1 aligns across 10 bases. J gave up 5 bases and V 4 bases, and 5 bases lay outside the gene matches. The CDR3 contains 14 residues. The germline CDR1 and CDR2 sequences are MGHRA and YSYEKL. CDR3 protein: CASSLGTGVDEQYF. CDR3 DNA: TGCGCCAGCAGCCTGGGGACAGGGGTTGACGAGCAGTACTTC.

This clonotype has just a few counts. The chain combines TRBV27 with TRBJ1-5; 7 bases align to TRBD1. V gave up 6 bases and J gave up 3 bases; unmatched junction bases: 2. The length of the CDR3 is 13 residues. In germline, CDR1 is MNHEY, CDR2 SMNVEV (reference sequence). CDR3 residues: CASRGTVNQPQHF. The CDR3 DNA reads as TGTGCCAGCAGGGGGACAGTCAATCAGCCCCAGCATTTT.

V usage is TRBV7-2 and J usage is TRBJ1-1; a weak D match, TRBD1 (6 bases). The CDR3 runs to 14 residues. Trimming cost V 5 bases and J 10 bases, with 20 bases left between them. The germline CDR1 and CDR2 sequences are SGHTA and FQGNSA. The CDR3, as DNA: TGTGCCAGCAGCCCGGACAGCTCTAGAGGGGGAGCTTTCTTT. It encodes CASSPDSSRGGAFF.

The rearrangement uses TRBV7-2 and TRBJ2-1; 11 nucleotides align to TRBD2. Unmatched junction bases numbered 7, after V lost 5 bases and J lost 1 base. The V gene's germline CDR1 is SGHTA and CDR2 FQGNSA. This CDR3 is 17 amino acids long. The CDR3 is CASSRTWTSGSYNEQFF. The CDR3 DNA follows: TGTGCCAGCAGCCGAACCTGGACTAGCGGGTCCTACAATGAGCAGTTCTTC.

Regarding this clonotype: Since a much larger clone is just one base distant, this may be a read error. The chain has TRBV20-1 and TRBJ1-5; D gene ambiguous. Between the trimmed V and J ends, which lost 6 bases and 3 bases, there was a span of 12 bases. This CDR3 contains 13 residues. CDR1 is DFQATT and CDR2 is SNEGSKA in the germline V gene (reference sequence). The CDR3 DNA follows: TGCAGTGCGGGCGGTCATACCAATCAGCCCCAGCATTTT. This sequence encodes CSAGGHTNQPQHF.

The chain couples TRBV10-1 to TRBJ2-7; D not resolved. V was cut by 3 bases and J by 3 bases, with 12 bases left in between. Germline assignment: CDR1 WNHNN and CDR2 SYGVQD (reference sequence). The CDR3 has 14 amino acids. This chain's CDR3 is CASSDNLKDYEQYF. The CDR3 region has the DNA TGCGCCAGCAGTGATAACCTGAAGGACTACGAGCAGTACTTC.

Written as DNA, the CDR3 is TGTGCCAGCAGTTACTCGGGGGAGAATCAGCCCCAGCATTTT. Encoded protein: CASSYSGENQPQHF. The chain uses TRBV6-5 and TRBJ1-5; possible D gene TRBD1, 5 bases. Trimming took off 0 bases at V and 4 bases at J, with 7 bases between the two ends. Germline V CDR1 and CDR2: MNHEY, SVGAGI. The CDR3 loop spans 14 amino acids.

In its sample, this clonotype was seen a few times. The chain recombines TRBV5-1 with TRBJ2-7; unclear D gene. This CDR3 is 15 amino acids long. Germline V gene sequence: CDR1 SGHRS, CDR2 YFSETQ. V was cut by 3 bases and J by 2 bases, with 15 bases left in between. As DNA, the CDR3 is TGCGCCAGCAGCTACATGGCGGCCGTAACCTACGAGCAGTACTTC. This encodes CASSYMAAVTYEQYF.

The chain links TRBV11-2 to TRBJ2-1; TRBD1 is a possible D gene (5 bases). This CDR3 contains 15 residues. Germline loops: CDR1 SGHAT, CDR2 FQNNGV. V was clipped by 0 bases and J by 7 bases, with 13 bases between them. The CDR3 reads CASSLDRVWYNEQFF. DNA of the CDR3: TGTGCCAGCAGCTTAGACAGGGTATGGTATAATGAGCAGTTCTTC.

CDR3 sequence: CASSEGTGRVYEQYF. CDR3 coding DNA: TGCGCCAGCAGCGAGGGGACAGGGCGAGTATACGAGCAGTACTTC. The rearrangement joins TRBV5-1 to TRBJ2-7, with 9 bases lining up with TRBD1. Looked up from germline, CDR1 is SGHRS and CDR2 is YFSETQ. V was clipped by 4 bases and J by 4 bases; unmatched bases: 9. The CDR3 totals 15 residues.

The chain uses TRBV21-1 and TRBJ2-7; no check of the table's D call, TRBD2, against the DNA was made. TRBV21-1 is a pseudogene. CDR3 length: 17 residues. CDR3 amino acids: CASSKVAGLAGSYEQYF. Here the CDR3 DNA reads TGTGCCAGCAGCAAAGTCGCAGGACTAGCGGGATCGTACGAGCAGTACTTC.

This clonotype has only a few counts. V is TRBV27 and J is TRBJ2-7, with D perhaps assigned TRBD1 or TRBD2 (5 bases each). There are 14 residues in the CDR3. Germline-derived CDR1 and CDR2 are MNHEY and SMNVEV (reference sequence). V shed 0 bases and J shed 5 bases, with 11 bases lying between them. The CDR3: CASSLSPRGDEQYF. The CDR3 nucleotides read TGTGCCAGCAGTTTATCGCCCCGAGGGGACGAGCAGTACTTC.

The V call is TRBV20-1, the J call TRBJ2-7; D call uncertain. V shed 4 bases and J shed 0 bases, with 13 bases lying between them. Germline assignment: CDR1 DFQATT and CDR2 SNEGSKA (reference sequence). The CDR3 sequence is 14 residues long. The CDR3, as DNA: TGCAGTGCTATCTCCCCTTATTTCTCCTACGAGCAGTACTTC. This gives the protein CSAISPYFSYEQYF.

This clonotype occurred a few times. The chain employs TRBV10-1 and TRBJ2-7; 7 bases are shared with TRBD1. V trimming: 4 bases; J trimming: 6 bases; junction bases outside the gene matches: 9. Germline V CDR1 and CDR2: WNHNN, SYGVQD (reference sequence). There are 14 residues in the CDR3. The CDR3 DNA sequence: TGCGCCAGCAGTGCCCGACAGGGACCTACCGAGCAGTACTTC. It codes for CASSARQGPTEQYF.

This clonotype was seen only a few times. V and J are TRBV5-1 and TRBJ2-1; 7 bases are shared with TRBD1. The germline gives CDR1 SGHRS, CDR2 YFSETQ. The CDR3 contains 16 residues. Trimming removed 0 bases from V and 7 bases from J; junction bases left unmatched: 10. This chain's CDR3 is CASSLAGDSSYNEQFF. CDR3 nucleotide sequence: TGCGCCAGCAGCTTGGCTGGGGACAGCTCGTATAATGAGCAGTTCTTC.

This clonotype was detected only a few times. The chain employs TRBV20-1 and TRBJ1-2; D is undetermined. The CDR3 is 13 residues long. V was clipped by 3 bases and J by 8 bases, with 16 bases between them. Germline CDR1 reads DFQATT; CDR2 reads SNEGSKA (reference sequence). The CDR3 protein is CSASVRQTSGYTF. CDR3 nucleotides: TGCAGTGCTAGCGTAAGGCAGACGTCAGGCTACACCTTC.

This clonotype has a handful of counts. The chain links TRBV19 to TRBJ2-7; no firm D call. The V and J ends lost 3 bases and 2 bases respectively, with 14 bases between them. Germline loops: CDR1 LNHDA, CDR2 SQIVND (reference sequence). The CDR3 is made up of 15 amino acids. CDR3 residues: CASSIGIVSPYEQYF. CDR3 nucleotide sequence: TGTGCCAGTAGTATTGGGATCGTTTCGCCCTACGAGCAGTACTTC.

In this sample, this clonotype turned up a few times. The gene calls are TRBV5-1 and TRBJ2-7; 10 positions match TRBD1. Germline CDR1 reads SGHRS; CDR2 reads YFSETQ. The V and J ends lost 3 bases and 2 bases, in that order; junction bases with no gene match: 5. The CDR3 runs to 15 residues. In DNA, the CDR3 is TGCGCCAGCAGCTGGGGACAGGGGAGAGCCTACGAGCAGTACTTC. Translating it yields CASSWGQGRAYEQYF.

This clonotype was counted a few times. CDR3 protein: CASRKMNTEAFF. The CDR3 DNA reads TGTGCCAGCAGGAAAATGAACACTGAAGCTTTCTTT. The genes are TRBV12-3 or TRBV12-4 and TRBJ1-1; D is unclear. The CDR3 sequence is 12 residues long. V dropped 6 bases and J dropped 0 bases, with 5 bases sitting between them.

The rearrangement joins TRBV5-1 to TRBJ1-1, with TRBD1 identical over 8 bases. The CDR3 has 14 residues. Germline V gene lookup returns CDR1 SGHRS and CDR2 YFSETQ. V dropped 0 bases and J dropped 4; count of bases not matched to a gene: 2. The CDR3 region has the DNA TGCGCCAGCAGCTTGGATACAGGGGGCACTGAAGCTTTCTTT. Translating it yields CASSLDTGGTEAFF.

This clonotype was picked up a small number of times. The V and J genes are TRBV3-1 and TRBJ2-3; D is unclear. Per the germline V gene, CDR1 is LGHDT and CDR2 is YNNKEL (reference sequence). This CDR3 contains 12 residues. The V end lost 0 bases, the J end lost 7 bases, and 5 bases lay between the germline ends. The CDR3 is CASSQEVNTQYF. Written as DNA, the CDR3 is TGTGCCAGCAGCCAAGAAGTAAATACGCAGTATTTT.

The rearrangement links TRBV27 to TRBJ2-7; unclear D gene. Trimming removed 7 bases from V and 3 bases from J, with 16 bases in between. Per germline, CDR1 MNHEY and CDR2 SMNVEV (reference sequence). The CDR3 totals 14 residues. The CDR3 DNA sequence: TGTGCCAGCAATGAGGCAGGAAAAGGCTACGAGCAGTACTTC. It translates to CASNEAGKGYEQYF.

This clonotype was found a few times. This chain connects TRBV5-1 to TRBJ1-1; unclear D gene. The V end was cut by 3 bases, the J end by 7 bases, with 16 bases between. Per germline, CDR1 SGHRS and CDR2 YFSETQ. This CDR3 spans 14 amino acids. Here the CDR3 DNA reads TGCGCCAGCAGCTGGAGGGCCGGAAAACTTGAAGCTTTCTTT. It specifies CASSWRAGKLEAFF.

This clonotype was detected only a few times. V and J are TRBV10-3 and TRBJ2-7, with 9 bases that match TRBD1. The germline V gene has CDR1 ENHRY and CDR2 SYGVKD. There are 13 residues in the CDR3. V shed 4 bases and J 3 bases; nucleotides not matched to a gene: 1. The CDR3 region is CAISGTGDYEQYF. CDR3 nucleotide sequence: TGTGCCATCAGTGGGACAGGGGACTACGAGCAGTACTTC.